The 8 T cell receptor beta chains below all came from one sample that was sequenced in a study of blood T cell repertoires in COVID-19. Profiled with immunoSEQ multiplex PCR; TCRdb holds only in-frame clones, not every one. The sample carries about 56,000 clones, 89% recorded once. The sample was peripheral blood. The receptors derive from a human donor in a cohort sampled during active COVID-19.

The chain combines TRBV25-1 with TRBJ1-2; 7 nucleotides line up with TRBD1. In germline, CDR1 is MGHDK, CDR2 SYGVNS. The CDR3 sequence is 16 residues long. With V trimmed by 4 bases and J by 2 bases, 10 bases remained unmatched. The CDR3 is CASSVPQGGLNYGYTF. For the CDR3, the DNA is TGTGCCAGCAGTGTCCCTCAGGGGGGCCTCAACTATGGCTACACCTTC.

This chain uses TRBV6-5 with TRBJ1-6; D call uncertain. Trimming left V 6 bases short and J 14 bases short, with 14 bases between. The CDR3 is 12 residues long. Germline values: CDR1 MNHEY, CDR2 SVGAGI. The CDR3 is CASRSVDITLHF. For the CDR3, the DNA is TGTGCCAGCAGATCCGTCGACATAACCCTCCACTTT.

This rearrangement joins TRBV6-6 to TRBJ2-3; maybe TRBD2 (5 bases). CDR1 and CDR2 from the germline V gene are MNHNY and SVGAGI (reference sequence). Trimming took 6 bases from V and 0 from J, leaving 10 bases between them. This CDR3 contains 14 residues. DNA of the CDR3: TGTGCCAGCAGACTACTAGGAAGCACAGATACGCAGTATTTT. Residues: CASRLLGSTDTQYF.

CDR3 coding DNA: TGTGCCAGCAGCCAAGCGGGGAAAGGGGAAGCTTTCTTT. Protein sequence: CASSQAGKGEAFF. The chain is built from TRBV3-1 (or the pseudogene TRBV3-2) and TRBJ1-1, with no clear D. V lost 1 base to trimming and J lost 8 bases, with 11 bases between them. The CDR3 length is 13 residues. Germline V gene sequence: CDR1 LGHDT, CDR2 YNNKEL (reference sequence).

This rearrangement joins TRBV30 to TRBJ2-5; tentatively, D is TRBD1 (6 bases). Germline-derived CDR1 and CDR2 are GTSNPN and SVGIG (reference sequence). V lost 3 bases to trimming and J lost 2 bases, with 10 bases between them. This CDR3 has 13 residues. CDR3 bases: TGTGCCTGGAGGAAACAGGGTCAAGAGACCCAGTACTTC. This encodes CAWRKQGQETQYF. The entire variable domain, with the rest obtained from reference TRBV30 and TRBJ2-5, is as follows: SQTIHQWPATLVQPVGSPLSLECTVEGTSNPNLYWYRQAAGRGLQLLFYSVGIGQISSEVPQNLSASRPQDRQFILSSKKLLLSDSGFYLCAWRKQGQETQYFGPGTRLLVL.

This chain uses TRBV19 with TRBJ1-2; 7 bases are a match to TRBD1. This CDR3 comprises 13 residues. With 5 bases clipped from V and 2 bases from J, the junction kept 2 bases outside the gene matches. Per germline, CDR1 LNHDA and CDR2 SQIVND (reference sequence). The chain's CDR3 is CASSAGQNYGYTF. The CDR3 nucleotides are TGTGCCAGTAGTGCGGGACAGAACTATGGCTACACCTTC.

The rearrangement joins TRBV9 to TRBJ1-2, with D tentatively TRBD1 (6 bases). Trimming removed 5 bases at V and 1 base at J, with 12 bases between. This CDR3 is built from 14 residues. Germline assignment: CDR1 SGDLS and CDR2 YYNGEE. The CDR3 here is CASSHEQGNYGYTF. CDR3 DNA: TGTGCCAGCAGTCACGAACAGGGTAACTATGGCTACACCTTC. The full variable domain, rest sourced from reference TRBV9 and TRBJ1-2, is DSGVTQTPKHLITATGQRVTLRCSPRSGDLSVYWYQQSLDQGLQFLIQYYNGEERAKGNILERFSAQQFPDLHSELNLSSLELGDSALYFCASSHEQGNYGYTFGSGTRLTVV.

V gene TRBV29-1 combines with J gene TRBJ2-1; TRBD2 matches at 11 bases. Trimming removed 0 bases from V and 5 bases from J; junction bases left unmatched: 12. CDR1 is SQVTM and CDR2 is ANQGSEA in the germline V gene. The length of the CDR3 is 18 residues. The CDR3: CSVEDPGSGGAGHNEQFF. Written as DNA, the CDR3 is TGCAGCGTTGAAGATCCAGGTAGCGGGGGGGCTGGTCACAATGAGCAGTTCTTC.